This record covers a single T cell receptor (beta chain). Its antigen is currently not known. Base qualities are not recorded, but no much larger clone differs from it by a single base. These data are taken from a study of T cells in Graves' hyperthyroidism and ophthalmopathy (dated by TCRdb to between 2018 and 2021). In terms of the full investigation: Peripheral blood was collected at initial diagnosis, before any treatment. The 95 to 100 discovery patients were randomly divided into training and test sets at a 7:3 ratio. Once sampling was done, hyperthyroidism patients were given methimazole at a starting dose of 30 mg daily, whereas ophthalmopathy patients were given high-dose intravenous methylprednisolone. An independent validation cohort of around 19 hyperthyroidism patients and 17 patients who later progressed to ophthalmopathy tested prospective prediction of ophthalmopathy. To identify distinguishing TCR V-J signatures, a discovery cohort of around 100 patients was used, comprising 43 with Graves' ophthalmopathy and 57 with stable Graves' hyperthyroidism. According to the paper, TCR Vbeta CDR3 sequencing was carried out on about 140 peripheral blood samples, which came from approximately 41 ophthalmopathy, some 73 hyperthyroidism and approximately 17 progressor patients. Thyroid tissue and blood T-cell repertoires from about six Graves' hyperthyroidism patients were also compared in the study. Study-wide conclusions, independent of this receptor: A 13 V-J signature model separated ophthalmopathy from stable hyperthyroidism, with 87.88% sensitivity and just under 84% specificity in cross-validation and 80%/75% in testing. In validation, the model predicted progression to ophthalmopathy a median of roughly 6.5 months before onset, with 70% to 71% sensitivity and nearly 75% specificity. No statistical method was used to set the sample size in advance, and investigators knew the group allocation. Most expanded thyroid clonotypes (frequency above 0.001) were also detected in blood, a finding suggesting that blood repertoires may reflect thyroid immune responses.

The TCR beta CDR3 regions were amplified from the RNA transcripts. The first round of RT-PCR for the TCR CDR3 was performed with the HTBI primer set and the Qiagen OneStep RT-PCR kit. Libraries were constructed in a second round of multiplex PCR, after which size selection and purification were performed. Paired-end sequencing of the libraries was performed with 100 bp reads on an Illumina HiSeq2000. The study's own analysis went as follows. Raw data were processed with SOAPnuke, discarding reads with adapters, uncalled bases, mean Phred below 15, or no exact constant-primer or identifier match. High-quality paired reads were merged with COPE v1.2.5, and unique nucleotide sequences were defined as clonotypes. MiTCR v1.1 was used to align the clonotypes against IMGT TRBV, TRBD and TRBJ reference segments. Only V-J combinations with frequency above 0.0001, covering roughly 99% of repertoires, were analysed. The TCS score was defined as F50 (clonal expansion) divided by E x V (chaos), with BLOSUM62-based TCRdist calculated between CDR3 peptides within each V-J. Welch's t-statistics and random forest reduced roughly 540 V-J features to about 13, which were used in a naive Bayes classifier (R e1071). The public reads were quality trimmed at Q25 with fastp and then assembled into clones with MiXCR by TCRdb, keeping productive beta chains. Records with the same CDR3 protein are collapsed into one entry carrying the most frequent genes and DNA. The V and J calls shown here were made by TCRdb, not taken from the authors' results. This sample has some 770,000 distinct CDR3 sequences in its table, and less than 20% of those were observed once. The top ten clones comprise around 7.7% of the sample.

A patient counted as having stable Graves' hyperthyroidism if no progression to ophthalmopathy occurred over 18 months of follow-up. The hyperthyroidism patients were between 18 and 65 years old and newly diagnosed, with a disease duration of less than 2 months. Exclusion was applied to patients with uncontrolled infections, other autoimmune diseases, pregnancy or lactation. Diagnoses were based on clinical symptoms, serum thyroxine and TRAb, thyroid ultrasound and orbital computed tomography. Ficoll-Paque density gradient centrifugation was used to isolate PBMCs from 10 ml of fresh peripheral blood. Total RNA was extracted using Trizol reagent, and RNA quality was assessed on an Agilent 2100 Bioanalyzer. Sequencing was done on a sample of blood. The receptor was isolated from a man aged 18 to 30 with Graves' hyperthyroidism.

In nucleotide form, the sequence is TGTGCCAGCAGCTCTACTCCGACCATCTTTGAGGGCTACACCTTC. The translation is CASSSTPTIFEGYTF. The sequence links TRBV7-6 to TRBJ1-2, with the D gene uncertain. Deletion took 4 bases off V and 8 bases off J, with a span of 20 bases between the germline ends. The germline V gene yields SGHVS for CDR1 and FNYEAQ for CDR2. The CDR3 covers 15 residues, taking in both the cysteine and the phenylalanine. Just CDR3 DNA is preserved here, 45 bases in frame from base 1. Extended through the reference TRBV7-6 and TRBJ1-2 proteins, this CDR3 yields the full variable domain: GAGVSQSPRYKVTKRGQDVALRCDPISGHVSLYWYRQALGQGPEFLTYFNYEAQQDKSGLPNDRFSAERPEGSISTLTIQRTEQRDSAMYRCASSSTPTIFEGYTFGSGTRLTVV.